The source of this T cell receptor beta chain is a study of beta chain features in type 1 diabetes. The overall study: Age, gender and cell yields were alike across patients and healthy donors. Whole-study findings and limits: Equally in patients and controls, shorter templates might have been favored by PCR. Moderate but significant shortening of TCRB CDR3s was recorded in all four CD4+ subsets from Type 1 diabetes patients. Insertions were fewer and deletions more numerous at VDJ junctions in type 1 diabetes patients.

Details on this clone: Its target is unknown.

Reverse transcribing all isolated RNA meant expressed TCRB transcripts were sequenced. This table comes from immunoSEQ multiplex PCR, and its TCRdb copy is limited to in-frame clones, with some not included. The sample includes around 250,000 clones, around 13% seen only once; the top ten take approximately 0.02%. There are 16 residues in the CDR3. Germline CDR1 and CDR2: SGHVS and FNYEAQ. V lost 4 bases, J lost 8 bases, and 10 bases stayed unmatched. The chain has TRBV7-6 and TRBJ1-4; 10 bases align to TRBD1. The receptor was derived from a young man with type 1 diabetes. Sequenced sample: naive CD4+ T cells from blood. The CDR3 is CASSSSDGTGDEKLFF. In nucleotides, the CDR3 is TGTGCCAGCAGCTCCTCTGATGGGACAGGGGACGAAAAACTGTTTTTT.